This T cell receptor (beta chain) was sequenced in a study of blood T cells in healthy people across ages. Findings and limits, study-wide: Donors of long life had a larger count of naive CD4+ cells and greater diversity than aged donors.

Through a sample-barcoded 5' primer and a J-beta primer mix, a second PCR was run for roughly 7 to 11 cycles. Each CDR3 protein is one row after TCRdb ran MiXCR on the 5' RACE reads. Of roughly 900,000 distinct CDR3 sequences detected, more than 25% appear once; the ten largest clones hold around 16%. Germline V lookup: CDR1 SGHRS, CDR2 YFSETQ. V gave up 0 bases and J gave up 8 bases, with 6 bases separating them. The CDR3 has 12 amino acids. This clonotype has ten or more counts. Its specificity is not known. Sequencing was carried out using blood. The rearrangement uses TRBV5-1 and TRBJ2-1, with no clear D. This receptor was taken from an elderly woman in good health. CDR3 protein: CASSLDLDEQFF. CDR3 bases: TGCGCCAGCAGCTTGGATTTGGATGAGCAGTTCTTC.